Listed below are T cell receptor beta chains from one sample, sequenced in a study of T-cell reconstitution after alpha-beta-depleted transplantation in children. TCRdb analysed the PCR reads with MiXCR anew, one entry per CDR3 protein. Of roughly 670,000 distinct CDR3 sequences in the sample, approximately 14% were seen once. Specimen: PBMCs, collected before TCRalphabeta/CD19-depleted stem cell transplant. These receptor sequences come from a girl aged 2 to 10 with congenital amegakaryocytic thrombocytopenia, due to receive a stem cell transplant. CDR3s leave out the opening cysteine and the closing phenylalanine or tryptophan.

v_gene | CDR3aa
TRBV27 | ASSLSLAASLYNEQF
TRBV19 | ASSTDRGAGNTIY
TRBV5-1 | ASSSAGGPDTQY
TRBV7-2 | ASSLEWLVNEQF
TRBV27 | ASSWTSGRRDTQY
TRBV20-1 | SASFVNEQF
TRBV20-1 | SASPGWDTIY
TRBV6-1 | ASIWTATFQETQY
TRBV15 | ATSRDPGTGGETQY
TRBV6-1 | ASSRYEGSGNTIY
TRBV7-9 | ASSQRGDTQY
TRBV12-3/TRBV12-4 | ASSLLGESTDTQY
TRBV5-1 | ASSLVLAGSEQY
TRBV5-8 | ASSLSFASGSADTQY
TRBV20-1 | SARDRDRDDTGELF
TRBV6-1 | ASQRVIRATNEKLF
TRBV12-3/TRBV12-4 | ASTQASVFRTDTQY
TRBV20-1 | SARGAKRETGELF
TRBV20-1 | SATLAGAHTQY
TRBV5-1 | ASSSTPGQGKNTQY
TRBV21-1 | ASSPFHRLAGTYEQY
TRBV5-1 | ASSYSGLAGATDTQY
TRBV20-1 | SARYGYT
TRBV29-1 | SVQLADSYEQY
TRBV29-1 | SVEESGGVKETQY
TRBV25-1 | ASSEFGDREVDGYT
TRBV6-1 | ASSEEISYEQY
TRBV12-3/TRBV12-4 | ASSLVGGRYEQY
TRBV12-3/TRBV12-4 | ASSPRGSGEQY
TRBV7-9 | ASIRERGNEQF
TRBV12-3/TRBV12-4 | ASTVGTGRAETQY
TRBV20-1 | SGRQRGDTQY
TRBV14 | ASSHVGSGNYGYT
TRBV7-2 | ASSALLNSPLH
TRBV29-1 | SVLAGVNWVAGELF
TRBV7-9 | ASSLEEAQY
TRBV5-1 | ASSGRSYEQY
TRBV7-2 | ASSLNPSHYEQY
TRBV27 | ASSFWSGGTEAF
TRBV7-3 | ASSSVGNTEAF
TRBV5-6 | ASSHRRGGQDEQF
TRBV12-3/TRBV12-4 | ASSAGGLSSYNEQF
TRBV7-9 | ASSLDLGQGAYEQY
TRBV21-1 | ASSKVIQRKGTQY
TRBV6-1 | ASRDDRGRNEQF
TRBV20-1 | TATGSKLNEKLF
TRBV20-1 | SARDRVGAYEQY
TRBV10-2 | ASSGLAGEYEQY
TRBV12-3/TRBV12-4 | ASSYRDGGYEQY
TRBV25-1 | ASIYRFSLSVYNEQF
TRBV3-1 | ASKPGLAQF
TRBV10-3 | AISESEGNPQETQY
TRBV20-1 | SAGATLAGLNTGELF
TRBV12-3/TRBV12-4 | ASSFPGVGGGANVLT
TRBV6-1 | ASSYLGGAGGSPLH
TRBV10-3 | AISESPGGRADTQY
TRBV5-1 | ASNAGDSYEQY
TRBV12-3/TRBV12-4 | ASTLVTSGVNEQF